These 26 T cell receptor beta chains originate from one sample sequenced in a study of T-cell reconstitution after alpha-beta-depleted transplantation in children. For TCRbeta, the library was prepared with unique molecular identifiers. In TCRdb, the PCR reads were re-called with MiXCR into one record per CDR3 protein. Among some 600,000 distinct CDR3 sequences listed, 10% to 15% were seen once. Specimen: PBMCs, mostly from graft donor cells, collected 360 days after TCRalphabeta/CD19-depleted stem cell transplant. These receptors were taken from a male patient under 18 who had a stem cell transplant for acute myeloid leukemia, so the T cells may come from the graft donor.

This chain links TRBV29-1 with TRBJ2-7, with D tentatively TRBD1 (6 bases). Germline V gene data show CDR1 as SQVTM and CDR2 as ANQGSEA. Trimming removed 3 bases from V and 6 bases from J, with 18 bases in between. The CDR3 contains 14 residues. CDR3: CSVDRGPGAFEQYF. In nucleotides, the CDR3 is TGCAGCGTTGACCGCGGCCCAGGGGCTTTCGAGCAGTACTTC.

This sequence joins TRBV7-9 and TRBJ2-7, with D perhaps matching TRBD1 or TRBD2 (5 bases each). This CDR3 spans 12 amino acids. V dropped 6 bases and J dropped 3 bases, with 9 bases sitting between them. Germline V CDR1 and CDR2: SEHNR, FQNEAQ (reference sequence). CDR3 protein: CASRGRFYEQYF. CDR3 coding DNA: TGTGCCAGCAGGGGACGGTTCTACGAGCAGTACTTC.

The V call is TRBV7-2, the J call TRBJ2-3; D gene ambiguous. This CDR3 comprises 14 residues. Germline V gives CDR1 SGHTA, CDR2 FQGNSA. Deletions cut 5 bases from V and 2 bases from J, with 11 bases between. CDR3 sequence (DNA): TGTGCCAGCAGCCTAGTATGGACCACAGATACGCAGTATTTT. Translation: CASSLVWTTDTQYF.

This clonotype appeared a few times. This sequence joins TRBV7-8 and TRBJ1-6, with 7 bases that match TRBD1. Germline loops: CDR1 SGHVS, CDR2 FQNEAQ. The V gene end was trimmed by 4 bases and the J gene end by 7 bases; junction bases not matched to a gene: 4. This CDR3 has 14 residues. CDR3 sequence reads: CASSYGTANSPLHF. The CDR3 bases are TGTGCCAGCAGCTACGGGACAGCGAATTCACCCCTCCACTTT.

This clonotype was seen only a few times. This chain links TRBV12-3 or TRBV12-4 with TRBJ1-6; D gene uncertain. V lost 1 base and J 5 bases, leaving 9 bases between the germline ends. This CDR3 region has 15 residues. CDR3 region: CASSLGPDHNSPLHF. CDR3 nucleotides: TGTGCCAGCAGTTTAGGGCCAGACCATAATTCACCCCTCCACTTT.

This clonotype has just a few counts. The chain employs TRBV29-1 and TRBJ2-1; possible D gene TRBD1, 5 bases. Germline V gene sequence: CDR1 SQVTM, CDR2 ANQGSEA. V was pared by 4 bases and J by 3 bases, with 7 bases between. CDR3 length: 12 residues. CDR3 residues: CSVADSYNEQFF. DNA for the CDR3: TGCAGCGTTGCCGACAGCTACAATGAGCAGTTCTTC.

This clonotype showed up just a few times. The V and J genes are TRBV29-1 and TRBJ2-7; 8 nucleotides match TRBD1. CDR3 size: 14 residues. V gave up 3 bases and J gave up 1 base; unmatched junction bases: 5. Looked up from germline, CDR1 is SQVTM and CDR2 is ANQGSEA. CDR3 DNA sequence: TGCAGCGTTGACGGTACAGGGGGTTCCTACGAGCAGTACTTC. Amino acid sequence: CSVDGTGGSYEQYF.

This clonotype was counted many times. The rearrangement uses TRBV15 and TRBJ2-1; D is possibly TRBD2 (6 bases). V lost 1 base, J lost 3 bases, and 16 bases lay in between. CDR1 is LNHNV, CDR2 YYDKDF, per germline (reference sequence). CDR3 length equals 17 residues. The DNA of the CDR3 is TGTGCCACCAGCAGAGGGGACTTATGGAGACTCTACAATGAGCAGTTCTTC. This gives the protein CATSRGDLWRLYNEQFF.

This chain links TRBV15 with TRBJ2-1; D uncertain. The V gene's germline CDR1 is LNHNV and CDR2 YYDKDF (reference sequence). Trimming stripped 3 bases from V and 8 bases from J, with 11 bases between. The CDR3 spans 13 residues. In DNA form, the CDR3 reads TGTGCCACCAGCAGGGAAGCAAGGCATGAGCAGTTCTTC. This encodes CATSREARHEQFF. Full variable domain (rest looked up from reference TRBV15 and TRBJ2-1): DAMVIQNPRYQVTQFGKPVTLSCSQTLNHNVMYWYQQKSSQAPKLLFHYYDKDFNNEADTPDNFQSRRPNTSFCFLDIRSPGLGDTAMYLCATSREARHEQFFGPGTRLTVL.

This clonotype showed up just a few times. The chain combines TRBV18 with TRBJ1-1, with 7 bases matching TRBD1. Germline V lookup: CDR1 KGHSH, CDR2 LQKENI. V shed 2 bases and J 5 bases; nucleotides not matched to a gene: 11. This CDR3 is built from 16 residues. CDR3 residues: CASSPSVVRGRTEAFF. CDR3 bases: TGTGCCAGCTCACCATCCGTAGTTAGGGGGCGAACTGAAGCTTTCTTT.

This clonotype was observed a handful of times. V is TRBV14 and J is TRBJ1-1; no firm D call. The ends were cut back, 1 base at V and 5 bases at J, with 17 bases in the middle. The CDR3 totals 16 residues. Germline V gives CDR1 SGHDN, CDR2 FVKESK. CDR3 sequence (DNA): TGTGCCAGCAGCCAAGTCCGTCTGAAGGGAGGGACTGAAGCTTTCTTT. This gives the protein CASSQVRLKGGTEAFF.

The chain recombines TRBV19 with TRBJ2-7, with D unclear. The CDR3 length is 15 residues. The germline V gene encodes CDR1 LNHDA and CDR2 SQIVND (reference sequence). V dropped 1 base and J dropped 0 bases, with 10 bases sitting between them. In nucleotides, the CDR3 is TGTGCCAGTAGTATAGTGCGACCACACTCCTACGAGCAGTACTTC. Its translation: CASSIVRPHSYEQYF.

Of note for this clonotype: A much larger clone differs from this one at a single base, so this may be a read error. The chain employs TRBV28 and TRBJ1-4; D is uncertain. Per germline, CDR1 MDHEN and CDR2 SYDVKM. This CDR3 comprises 15 residues. The V end lost 3 bases, the J end lost 3 bases, and 11 bases lay between the germline ends. The CDR3 loop is CASSFSGGANEKLFF. For the CDR3, the DNA is TGTGCCAGCAGTTTTTCGGGCGGGGCTAATGAAAAACTGTTTTTT.

This clonotype came up many times. The V call is TRBV19, the J call TRBJ2-1; TRBD2 agrees at 12 bases. Germline V CDR1 and CDR2: LNHDA, SQIVND (reference sequence). Germline trimming cut 4 bases from V and 1 base from J; bases unmatched to any gene: 11. The CDR3 sequence is 19 residues long. Written as DNA, the CDR3 is TGTGCCAGTAGTACCCCGACTAGCGGGAGAAGGTCATCCTACAATGAGCAGTTCTTC. Residues: CASSTPTSGRRSSYNEQFF.

This chain links TRBV7-9 with TRBJ2-3, with D tentatively TRBD1 or TRBD2 (6 bases each). The V gene lost 5 bases and the J gene lost 1 base, with 16 bases spanning the gap. This CDR3 contains 16 residues. Germline values: CDR1 SEHNR, CDR2 FQNEAQ (reference sequence). The CDR3 region is CASSTGAPSGTDTQYF. The CDR3 DNA reads TGTGCCAGCAGCACGGGGGCACCTAGCGGCACAGATACGCAGTATTTT.

There are a few counts of this clonotype. The genes are TRBV29-1 and TRBJ2-1; unclear D gene. The CDR3 extends over 12 amino acids. Germline loops: CDR1 SQVTM, CDR2 ANQGSEA. Trimming pared 6 bases from V and 7 bases from J, leaving 13 bases between. The CDR3 DNA reads TGCAGCGTCCCCCCAACACCGAATGAGCAGTTCTTC. Amino acid sequence: CSVPPTPNEQFF.

This clonotype was recorded many times. This rearrangement joins TRBV10-3 to TRBJ2-1, with 11 bases fitting TRBD2. V gave up 4 bases and J gave up 5 bases; unmatched junction bases: 7. Germline values: CDR1 ENHRY, CDR2 SYGVKD. The length of the CDR3 is 16 residues. The CDR3 loop reads CAISVTGTSGHNEQFF. The CDR3 DNA reads TGTGCCATCAGTGTTACCGGGACTAGCGGCCACAATGAGCAGTTCTTC.

This clonotype was seen many times. This chain uses TRBV29-1 with TRBJ2-3; 9 nucleotides match TRBD2. After removal of 5 bases from V and 7 bases from J, the junction contained 25 bases not matched to a gene. The CDR3 is 19 residues long. CDR1 is SQVTM, CDR2 ANQGSEA, per germline. The CDR3 sequence: CSVLGLIVLAGASKYTQYF. The DNA of the CDR3 is TGCAGCGTTTTAGGGCTCATCGTATTAGCGGGGGCTTCCAAATATACGCAGTATTTT.

This clonotype was seen ten or more times. The chain uses TRBV10-3 and TRBJ2-1; 13 bases match TRBD2. With V trimmed by 6 bases and J by 10 bases, 15 bases remained unmatched. CDR1 ENHRY and CDR2 SYGVKD come from the germline V gene. The CDR3 totals 17 residues. The CDR3 sequence: CAIREGPGLAGVREQFF. The DNA for the CDR3 is TGTGCCATCAGGGAAGGGCCTGGACTAGCGGGAGTTCGGGAGCAGTTCTTC.

This chain joins TRBV7-8 and TRBJ1-5, with 10 positions matching TRBD1. CDR1 and CDR2 from the germline V gene are SGHVS and FQNEAQ. V shed 5 bases, J shed 8 bases, and the junction held 6 bases outside the gene matches. The CDR3 is made up of 14 amino acids. In nucleotides, the CDR3 is TGTGCCAGCAGCAGAGACAGGGGGCTAGAGCCCCAGCATTTT. It codes for CASSRDRGLEPQHF.

V gene TRBV28 combines with J gene TRBJ1-6; TRBD1 might be the D (6 bases). CDR3 length: 18 amino acids. CDR1 is MDHEN, CDR2 SYDVKM, per germline. The ends were cut back, 7 bases at V and 5 bases at J, with 24 bases in the middle. CDR3 region: CASTSMGAGEKDNSPLHF. CDR3 in DNA: TGTGCCAGCACCTCTATGGGGGCAGGGGAGAAGGATAATTCACCCCTCCACTTT.

This clonotype was seen repeatedly, ten times or more. The chain has TRBV10-3 and TRBJ2-6; D is unresolved. The CDR3 sequence is 16 residues long. CDR1 and CDR2 (germline): ENHRY, SYGVKD. Trimming removed 3 bases from V and 1 base from J, with 10 bases in between. CDR3 loop: CAISDPPSSGANVLTF. CDR3 DNA sequence: TGTGCCATCAGTGACCCCCCTTCGTCTGGGGCCAACGTCCTGACTTTC.

Points on this clonotype: This may stem from a read error, because a much larger clone lies one nucleotide away. The chain links TRBV6-5 to TRBJ2-3; maybe TRBD1 (5 bases). Germline V lookup: CDR1 MNHEY, CDR2 SVGAGI. The ends were cut back, 4 bases at V and 4 bases at J, with 15 bases in the middle. The CDR3 runs to 15 residues. CDR3: CASSSSATVSDTQYF. The DNA for the CDR3 is TGTGCCAGCAGTTCCTCCGCGACAGTCTCAGATACGCAGTATTTT.

The chain uses TRBV27 and TRBJ1-1, with no clear D. The CDR3 runs 13 residues. Trimming stripped 7 bases from V and 4 bases from J, with 13 bases between. The germline CDR1 and CDR2 sequences are MNHEY and SMNVEV (reference sequence). The CDR3 sequence: CASKSWGGTEAFF. Written as DNA, the CDR3 is TGTGCCAGCAAGAGTTGGGGTGGCACTGAAGCTTTCTTT.

CDR3 nucleotide sequence: TGTGCCAGCAGTTACGACTTACCGAATGGCTACACCTTC. Residues: CASSYDLPNGYTF. V is TRBV6-6 and J is TRBJ1-2; D remains unclear. Germline CDR1 and CDR2: MNHNY and SVGAGI (reference sequence). The CDR3 loop spans 13 amino acids. V was shortened by 2 bases and J by 6 bases, with 10 bases between the two germline ends.

The chain joins TRBV21-1 to TRBJ2-7; the D call in the table, TRBD2, was not verified against the DNA. TRBV21-1 is classified as a pseudogene. The CDR3 length is 15 residues. The CDR3 is CASSKKYRQGYEQYF. The CDR3 bases are TGTGCCAGCAGCAAAAAGTATCGGCAGGGCTACGAGCAGTACTTC.